This is a list of T cell receptor beta chains from one sample in a study of PD-L1 blockade in urothelial cancer. Measured with immunoSEQ multiplex PCR; TCRdb has only the in-frame clones, and not every one. The table records 60,000 to 70,000 clones, approximately 80% of them present only once. This specimen consisted of PBMCs, obtained around atezolizumab (anti-PD-L1) treatment. These receptor sequences come from a man in his 70s with urothelial cancer. The CDR3 runs from the conserved cysteine through the conserved F or W. A D gene is named only where the DNA matches it firmly. Rows may omit the clone size; those that give it use once, few, many or a size class.

j_call	v_call	clone_size	d_call	cdr3_length	cdr3_aa	cdr3_nt
TRBJ2-7	TRBV28	-	TRBD2	15	CASSSSLAGLPEQYF	TGTGCCAGCAGTTCCTCTCTAGCGGGTCTTCCCGAGCAGTACTTC
TRBJ2-3	TRBV18	-	-	17	CASSPPLRGGATDTQYF	TGTGCCAGCTCACCACCATTGAGGGGGGGAGCCACAGATACGCAGTATTTT
TRBJ1-5	TRBV10-3	-	-	15	CAISEGMGGVQPQHF	TGTGCCATCAGTGAAGGGATGGGAGGGGTACAGCCCCAGCATTTT
TRBJ2-3	TRBV19	-	TRBD2	18	CASSILGASGPSTDTQYF	TGTGCCAGTAGTATTTTGGGGGCTAGCGGGCCTAGCACAGATACGCAGTATTTT
TRBJ2-1	TRBV14	-	TRBD2	16	CASSQGLAGENNEQFF	TGTGCCAGCAGCCAAGGACTAGCGGGAGAAAACAATGAGCAGTTCTTC
TRBJ1-2	TRBV28	few	TRBD1	14	CASSDRDGSYGYTF	TGTGCCAGCAGTGACAGGGATGGGAGCTATGGCTACACCTTC
TRBJ2-7	TRBV27	-	-	19	CASKRGGDQGPRSFYEQYF	TGTGCCAGCAAACGTGGCGGGGACCAAGGCCCCCGGTCGTTCTACGAGCAGTACTTC
TRBJ2-7	TRBV6-6	-	TRBD1	15	CASSLTGDSSYEQYF	TGTGCCAGCAGTCTTACAGGGGACAGCTCCTACGAGCAGTACTTC
TRBJ1-3	TRBV6-1	-	-	14	CASTEGGAGNTIYF	TGTGCCAGCACAGAGGGGGGGGCTGGAAACACCATATATTTT
TRBJ2-5	TRBV4-3	-	TRBD2	15	CASSPREGGEETQYF	TGCGCCAGCAGCCCCCGGGAGGGGGGGGAAGAGACCCAGTACTTC
TRBJ2-5	TRBV10-3	-	-	15	CAISNPGTIRGTQYF	TGTGCCATCAGTAATCCCGGGACGATCAGGGGGACCCAGTACTTC
TRBJ2-2	TRBV7-6	-	-	12	CASSFLYGELFF	TGTGCCAGCAGCTTTCTTTACGGGGAGCTGTTTTTT
TRBJ1-3	TRBV13	-	-	12	CAIWTTGNTIYF	TGTGCCATCTGGACAACTGGAAACACCATATATTTT
TRBJ1-1	TRBV7-9	-	TRBD1	15	CASSFGTGMNTEAFF	TGTGCCAGCAGCTTTGGGACAGGAATGAACACTGAAGCTTTCTTT
TRBJ1-5	TRBV18	-	-	15	CASSPLGGQNQPQHF	TGTGCCAGCTCACCGCTGGGGGGTCAAAATCAGCCCCAGCATTTT
TRBJ2-7	TRBV5-1	once	TRBD2	15	CASSLVSSGMHEQYF	TGCGCCAGCAGCTTGGTGTCTAGCGGGATGCACGAGCAGTACTTC
TRBJ2-1	TRBV10-1	-	TRBD2	15	CASSLSGGTYNEQFF	TGCGCCAGCAGTCTCAGCGGGGGGACCTACAATGAGCAGTTCTTC
TRBJ2-1	TRBV2	-	TRBD2	15	CASRMLAGEYNEQFF	TGTGCCAGCAGGATGCTAGCGGGAGAATACAATGAGCAGTTCTTC
TRBJ1-6	TRBV28	-	-	15	CASSSASSYNSPLHF	TGTGCCAGCAGTAGCGCTAGCTCCTATAATTCACCCCTCCACTTT
TRBJ1-1	TRBV19	-	TRBD1	14	CASSGTGARTEAFF	TGTGCCAGTAGCGGGACAGGGGCTCGGACTGAAGCTTTCTTT
TRBJ1-4	TRBV6-5	-	TRBD1	14	CASSHRQGGEKLFF	TGTGCCAGCAGTCACAGACAGGGGGGGGAAAAACTGTTTTTT
TRBJ1-1	TRBV9	-	-	14	CASSGQAQNTEAFF	TGTGCCAGCAGCGGACAAGCCCAGAACACTGAAGCTTTCTTT
TRBJ2-5	TRBV19	-	TRBD2	14	CASMGAGGKETQYF	TGTGCCAGTATGGGAGCGGGAGGCAAAGAGACCCAGTACTTC
TRBJ1-4	TRBV9	-	-	13	CASSEGGGEKLFF	TGTGCCAGCAGCGAGGGTGGAGGCGAAAAACTGTTTTTT
TRBJ1-1	TRBV27	-	TRBD1	15	CASSSRDRAFTEAFF	TGTGCCAGCAGTTCCCGGGACAGGGCGTTCACTGAAGCTTTCTTT
TRBJ1-5	TRBV6-5	-	-	14	CASRVTGGNQPQHF	TGTGCCAGCAGAGTTACGGGGGGTAATCAGCCCCAGCATTTT
TRBJ2-2	TRBV5-4	-	-	14	CASSPGHGAGELFF	TGTGCCAGCAGCCCGGGCCACGGGGCCGGGGAGCTGTTTTTT
TRBJ1-1	TRBV29-1	-	TRBD1	13	CSVSQGAGTEAFF	TGCAGCGTTTCCCAGGGGGCCGGAACTGAAGCTTTCTTT
TRBJ2-7	TRBV6-5	few	-	13	CASSSNEYSEQYF	TGTGCCAGCAGTTCCAATGAATACTCGGAGCAGTACTTC
TRBJ2-1	TRBV7-3	-	-	14	CASSLAGGSNEQFF	TGTGCCAGCAGCTTAGCTGGAGGGAGCAATGAGCAGTTCTTC
TRBJ2-1	TRBV7-9	-	TRBD1	15	CASSSGQSIYNEQFF	TGTGCCAGCAGTTCGGGACAGAGTATCTACAATGAGCAGTTCTTC
TRBJ1-1	TRBV10-2	-	-	15	CASSEQPLPGTEAFF	TGCGCCAGCAGTGAGCAGCCCCTTCCGGGCACTGAAGCTTTCTTT
TRBJ2-2	TRBV19	-	TRBD1	16	CASNQFGTGVAGELFF	TGTGCCAGCAACCAATTTGGGACAGGAGTCGCCGGGGAGCTGTTTTTT
TRBJ2-7	TRBV6-5	once	TRBD1	14	CASSSPGQGYEQYF	TGTGCCAGCAGTTCCCCCGGACAGGGCTACGAGCAGTACTTC
TRBJ1-1	TRBV4-1	-	-	15	CASSPYPRENTEAFF	TGCGCCAGCAGCCCGTACCCGAGGGAGAACACTGAAGCTTTCTTT
TRBJ1-1	TRBV7-9	-	-	13	CASSLDMNTEAFF	TGTGCCAGCAGCTTAGATATGAACACTGAAGCTTTCTTT